Listed below are T cell receptor beta chains from one sample, sequenced in a study of cytomegalovirus exposure and HLA in healthy donors. Clones were sequenced by immunoSEQ multiplex PCR, and TCRdb holds only the in-frame ones, with some missing. This sample has about 190,000 clones, with 87% found just once. The sequenced material came from PBMCs. The receptors were gathered from a man younger than 40 in good health and CMV-seronegative. The CDR3 runs from the conserved cysteine through the conserved F or W. D genes are given only for firm matches. A clone size is listed for some rows: how often the clone was seen (once, few, many), or a class if it is expanded.

abundance,j_gene,d_gene,v_gene,CDR3nt,CDR3aa
NA,TRBJ1-2,NA,TRBV4-1,TGCGCCAGCAGCCAAGAAGGGGTAGGGGTAGGCTACACCTTC,CASSQEGVGVGYTF
NA,TRBJ2-3,NA,TRBV4-1,TGCGCCAGCAGCTTGGGGGGACAGAGAGCAGATACGCAGTATTTT,CASSLGGQRADTQYF
NA,TRBJ1-5,NA,TRBV5-4,TGTGCCAGCAGCCGGGGGGGGCAGCCGAATCAGCCCCAGCATTTT,CASSRGGQPNQPQHF
once,TRBJ2-7,NA,TRBV11-2,TGTGCCAGCAGCTTACCGGGACTCCGGCCCTACGAGCAGTACTTC,CASSLPGLRPYEQYF
once,TRBJ2-3,TRBD1,TRBV5-1,TGCGCCAGCAGCTTGGGTCAGGGGGTATTAGATACGCAGTATTTT,CASSLGQGVLDTQYF
NA,TRBJ1-5,NA,TRBV4-1,TGCGCCAGCAGCCAACCGACAGATAGCAATCAGCCCCAGCATTTT,CASSQPTDSNQPQHF
NA,TRBJ2-5,NA,TRBV11-2,TGTGCCAGCAGCCGGCGGCGTGTCAGAGAGACCCAGTACTTC,CASSRRRVRETQYF
NA,TRBJ1-1,NA,TRBV29-1,TGCAGCGTTGAAGACCCCCGGGGGGGATATCCTGAAGCTTTCTTT,CSVEDPRGGYPEAFF
NA,TRBJ1-6,NA,TRBV4-2,TGTGCCAGCAGCCAAGGAGGCCATTCACCCCTCCACTTT,CASSQGGHSPLHF
NA,TRBJ2-7,TRBD2,TRBV4-1,TGCGCCAGCAGCCACCGACTAGCGGGGCCCTACGAGCAGTACTTC,CASSHRLAGPYEQYF
NA,TRBJ1-1,NA,TRBV28,TGTGCCAGCACCCCAAGGGGAGGCACTGAAGCTTTCTTT,CASTPRGGTEAFF
once,TRBJ1-3,NA,TRBV19,TGTGCCAGAGCGAAATCTCGGGGAAACACCATATATTTT,CARAKSRGNTIYF
NA,TRBJ2-3,NA,TRBV11-2,TGTGCCAGCAGCTTAGCGGCAGATACGCAGTATTTT,CASSLAADTQYF
NA,TRBJ2-7,NA,TRBV2,TGTGCCAGCAGTGATTACAGGGTGGATGACGAGCAGTACTTC,CASSDYRVDDEQYF
NA,TRBJ2-7,TRBD1,TRBV6-5,TGTGCCAGCAGTTACCGGACAGGGCAATACTACGAGCAGTACTTC,CASSYRTGQYYEQYF
NA,TRBJ2-5,TRBD1,TRBV2,TGTGCCAGCAGTAGGACAGGGGAAGAGACCCAGTACTTC,CASSRTGEETQYF
NA,TRBJ2-4,NA,TRBV28,TGTGCCAGCAGCCATCCTGGGGGAGGCCAGGGAAACATTCAGTACTTC,CASSHPGGGQGNIQYF
few,TRBJ1-5,NA,TRBV9,TGTGCCAGCAGTACATCAGGGGACCCCAATCAGCCCCAGCATTTT,CASSTSGDPNQPQHF
NA,TRBJ2-2,TRBD1,TRBV7-2,TGTGCCAGCAGTATCAGGGGGCCCGACACCGGGGAGCTGTTTTTT,CASSIRGPDTGELFF
once,TRBJ2-7,NA,TRBV19,TGTGCCAGTAGTATGTCAGGGGACTACGAGCAGTACTTC,CASSMSGDYEQYF
NA,TRBJ1-1,TRBD1,TRBV19,TGTGCCAGTAGTATCGGGACAGCCCGTTACAGCACTGAAGCTTTCTTT,CASSIGTARYSTEAFF
NA,TRBJ2-1,NA,TRBV29-1,TGCAGCGCCGGGGGAGCGGGCAATGAGCAGTTCTTC,CSAGGAGNEQFF
NA,TRBJ2-7,TRBD2,TRBV5-1,TGCGCCAGCAGCTCTATACAAGCGGGAGGGCCCCACGAGCAGTACTTC,CASSSIQAGGPHEQYF
NA,TRBJ1-3,TRBD1,TRBV2,TGTGCCAGCAGTGGGGGACAGACTGGTGGAAACACCATATATTTT,CASSGGQTGGNTIYF
NA,TRBJ1-4,NA,TRBV25-1,TGTGCCAGCAGTGAATTTAGTCTGGGCACTAATGAAAAACTGTTTTTT,CASSEFSLGTNEKLFF
once,TRBJ2-5,TRBD1,TRBV7-2,TGTGCCAGCAGCTATAGACAGGGGGAGACCCAGTACTTC,CASSYRQGETQYF
NA,TRBJ1-5,NA,TRBV13,TGTGCCAGCAGCTACGGTGATCAGCCCCAGCATTTT,CASSYGDQPQHF
once,TRBJ1-2,NA,TRBV19,TGTGCCAGTAGCCACAGGAGGGCCAATGGCTACACCTTC,CASSHRRANGYTF
NA,TRBJ2-7,NA,TRBV6-1,TGTGCCAGCACTATAGGACATCTCAGCTCCTACGAGCAGTACTTC,CASTIGHLSSYEQYF
few,TRBJ2-7,TRBD2,TRBV19,TGTGCCAGTAGTTTTGCTAGCGGGATTGCCTACGAGCAGTACTTC,CASSFASGIAYEQYF
NA,TRBJ1-2,NA,TRBV7-8,TGTGCCAGCAGCTCCGACCGTTTTACGGCGGCTAACTATGGCTACACCTTC,CASSSDRFTAANYGYTF
NA,TRBJ2-1,NA,TRBV7-2,TGTGCCAGCAGCTTGGAGGTTATCGGGAATGAGCAGTTCTTC,CASSLEVIGNEQFF
NA,TRBJ2-1,NA,TRBV5-6,TGTGCCAGCAGCTTGGAAGGGGCGCTAAATGAGCAGTTCTTC,CASSLEGALNEQFF
once,TRBJ2-7,NA,TRBV5-1,TGCGCCAGCAGAGCGGACGGCGGTCCCTACGAGCAGTACTTC,CASRADGGPYEQYF
medium-sized,TRBJ2-3,TRBD1,TRBV4-1,TGCGCCAGCAGCCAAGGGGACAGAACTATCACAGATACGCAGTATTTT,CASSQGDRTITDTQYF
few,TRBJ1-2,NA,TRBV5-8,TGTGCCAGCAGCTTGACCGGGAGCAGCTGGGAGGGCTACACCTTC,CASSLTGSSWEGYTF